This TCR beta chain was obtained from a study of cytomegalovirus exposure and HLA in healthy donors. The PCR used 60 Vbeta and 13 Jbeta primers. Data came from immunoSEQ multiplex PCR; TCRdb stores just in-frame clones and leaves some out. The table has more than 150,000 clones, about 77% seen once. V shed 3 bases, J shed 4 bases, and the junction held 5 bases outside the gene matches. The CDR3 extends over 15 amino acids. Germline V gives CDR1 SGHTA, CDR2 FQGNSA. Note on this clone: Its antigen is as yet unknown.

Notes on the study in general: The authors later found HLA-associated TCR beta chains more clonally expanded than equally common others. Rarity held for most TCR sequences, but there were some public TCRs that occurred in many donors.

Sequencing used PBMCs. The gene calls are TRBV7-2 and TRBJ2-5, with TRBD2 identical over 10 bases. The receptor was isolated from a woman in her 30s in good health and CMV-seropositive. DNA of the CDR3: TGTGCCAGCAGCTTCAGCGGGGGGGCCCTAGAGACCCAGTACTTC. It translates to CASSFSGGALETQYF. Together with reference TRBV7-2 and TRBJ2-5, the CDR3 gives the full variable domain: GAGVSQSPSNKVTEKGKDVELRCDPISGHTALYWYRQSLGQGLEFLIYFQGNSAPDKSGLPSDRFSAERTGGSVSTLTIQRTQQEDSAVYLCASSFSGGALETQYFGPGTRLLVL.